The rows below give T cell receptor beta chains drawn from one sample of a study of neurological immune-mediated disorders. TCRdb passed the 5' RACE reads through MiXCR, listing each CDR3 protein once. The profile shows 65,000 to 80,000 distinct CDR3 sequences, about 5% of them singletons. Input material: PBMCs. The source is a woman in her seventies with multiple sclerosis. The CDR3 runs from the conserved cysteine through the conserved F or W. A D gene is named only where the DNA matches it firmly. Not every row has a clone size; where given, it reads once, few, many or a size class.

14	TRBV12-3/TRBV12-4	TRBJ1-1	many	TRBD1	CASSPRQGGTEAFF	TGTGCCAGCAGCCCGAGACAGGGTGGCACTGAAGCTTTCTTT
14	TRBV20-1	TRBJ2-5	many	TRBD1	CSARSGQGGETQYF	TGCAGTGCTAGATCGGGACAGGGAGGGGAGACCCAGTACTTC
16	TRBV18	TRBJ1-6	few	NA	CASSPPGSGRNSPLHF	TGTGCCAGCTCACCGCCGGGGTCTGGGAGAAATTCACCCCTCCACTTT
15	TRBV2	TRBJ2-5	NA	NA	CASRRGGALQETQYF	TGTGCCAGCAGGAGGGGGGGCGCACTGCAAGAGACCCAGTACTTC
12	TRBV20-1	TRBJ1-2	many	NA	CSAPTDDYGYTF	TGCAGTGCTCCGACGGACGACTATGGCTACACCTTC
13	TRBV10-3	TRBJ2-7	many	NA	CAISKNGGNEQYF	TGTGCCATCAGCAAGAATGGGGGAAACGAGCAGTACTTC
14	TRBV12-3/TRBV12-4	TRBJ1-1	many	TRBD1	CASSFTGTGVEAFF	TGTGCCAGCAGTTTTACCGGGACAGGGGTTGAAGCTTTCTTT
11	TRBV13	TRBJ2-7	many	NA	CASSLGYEQYF	TGTGCCAGCAGCTTAGGTTATGAGCAGTACTTC
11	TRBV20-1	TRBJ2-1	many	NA	CSASRRDEQFF	TGCAGTGCTAGTCGGAGGGATGAGCAGTTCTTC
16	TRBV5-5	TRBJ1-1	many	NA	CASSPRVQGFNTEAFF	TGTGCCAGCAGCCCTAGGGTACAGGGTTTCAACACTGAAGCTTTCTTT
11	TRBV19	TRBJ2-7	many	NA	CASTDGGEQYF	TGTGCCAGTACCGATGGGGGCGAGCAGTACTTC
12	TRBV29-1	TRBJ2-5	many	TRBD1	CSVDRGLETQYF	TGCAGCGTAGACAGGGGGCTCGAGACCCAGTACTTC
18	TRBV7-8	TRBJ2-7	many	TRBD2	CASSHPQTSGTLWGEQYF	TGTGCCAGCAGCCACCCGCAGACTAGCGGGACCCTCTGGGGGGAGCAGTACTTC
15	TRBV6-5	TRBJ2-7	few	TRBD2	CASTLAGTSGYEQYF	TGTGCCAGCACCTTGGCCGGGACTAGCGGATACGAGCAGTACTTC
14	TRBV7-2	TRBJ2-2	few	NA	CASSLVGPTGELFF	TGTGCCAGCAGCTTAGTGGGCCCCACCGGGGAGCTGTTTTTT
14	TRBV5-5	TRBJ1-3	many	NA	CASSLDGWADTIYF	TGTGCCAGCAGCTTGGATGGCTGGGCGGACACCATATATTTT
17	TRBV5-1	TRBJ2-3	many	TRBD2	CASSLGLGTRNTDTQYF	TGCGCCAGCAGCTTGGGTCTCGGGACTAGGAACACAGATACGCAGTATTTT
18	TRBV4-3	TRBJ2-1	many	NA	CASSLQPPVSSGIYEQFF	TGCGCCAGCAGCCTACAACCCCCGGTTAGTAGCGGTATCTATGAGCAGTTCTTC
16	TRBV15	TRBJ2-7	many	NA	CATSLNRGDWLYEQYF	TGTGCCACCAGCCTTAATAGGGGGGACTGGCTCTACGAGCAGTACTTC
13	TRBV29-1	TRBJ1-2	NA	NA	CSVSRDGIYGYTF	TGCAGCGTTTCACGGGACGGCATCTATGGCTACACCTTC
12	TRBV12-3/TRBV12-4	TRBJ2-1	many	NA	CASSRARTEQFF	TGTGCCAGCAGCCGAGCCCGGACTGAGCAGTTCTTC
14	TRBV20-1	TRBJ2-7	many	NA	CSARPRDISYEQYF	TGCAGTGCTAGGCCCCGGGACATCTCCTACGAGCAGTACTTC
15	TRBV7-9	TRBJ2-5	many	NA	CASSSSEGGLETQYF	TGTGCCAGCAGCTCATCAGAGGGGGGGTTGGAGACCCAGTACTTC
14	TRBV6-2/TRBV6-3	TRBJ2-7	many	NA	CASSYSDSLDEQYF	TGTGCCAGCAGTTACTCGGACAGCTTGGACGAGCAGTACTTC
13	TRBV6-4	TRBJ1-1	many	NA	CASSTEKNTEAFF	TGTGCCAGCAGTACAGAGAAGAACACTGAAGCTTTCTTT
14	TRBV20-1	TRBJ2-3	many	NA	CSAKKTQGTDTQYF	TGCAGTGCTAAAAAAACGCAGGGCACAGATACGCAGTATTTT
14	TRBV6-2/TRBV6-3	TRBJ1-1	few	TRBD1	CASSYSRDRGEAFF	TGTGCCAGCAGTTACTCCAGGGACAGGGGTGAAGCTTTCTTT
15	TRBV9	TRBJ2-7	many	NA	CASSARPGRSYEQYF	TGTGCCAGCAGCGCTCGGCCAGGGAGGTCCTACGAGCAGTACTTC
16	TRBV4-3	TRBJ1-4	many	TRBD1	CASSQGAQGANEKLFF	TGCGCCAGCAGCCAAGGAGCCCAGGGGGCGAATGAAAAACTGTTTTTT
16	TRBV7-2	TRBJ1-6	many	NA	CASSSGGRTYNSPLHF	TGTGCCAGCAGCTCTGGGGGGCGCACCTATAATTCACCCCTCCACTTT
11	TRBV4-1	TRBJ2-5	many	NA	CASSQERTQYF	TGCGCCAGCAGCCAAGAGAGGACCCAGTACTTC
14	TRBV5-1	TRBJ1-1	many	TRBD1	CASGKTGTNTEAFF	TGCGCCAGCGGAAAGACAGGGACGAACACTGAAGCTTTCTTT
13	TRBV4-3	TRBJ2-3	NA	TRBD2	CASSSAGEDTQYF	TGCGCCAGCAGCTCCGCGGGGGAGGATACGCAGTATTTT
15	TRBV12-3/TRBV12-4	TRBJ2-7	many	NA	CASRPRARDSYEQYF	TGTGCCAGCAGGCCACGGGCGCGGGATTCCTACGAGCAGTACTTC
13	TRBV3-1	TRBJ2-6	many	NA	CASSNGRANVLTF	TGTGCCAGCAGCAACGGGAGGGCCAACGTCCTGACTTTC
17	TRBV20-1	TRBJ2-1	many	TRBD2	CSARGLAGGHSYNEQFF	TGCAGTGCTAGAGGGCTAGCGGGAGGGCACTCCTACAATGAGCAGTTCTTC
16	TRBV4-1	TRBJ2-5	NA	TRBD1	CASSRKGAGDRETQYF	TGCGCCAGCAGCCGCAAGGGGGCTGGGGACCGGGAGACCCAGTACTTC
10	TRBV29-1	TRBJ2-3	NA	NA	CSVGEETQYF	TGCAGCGTTGGGGAGGAGACGCAGTATTTT
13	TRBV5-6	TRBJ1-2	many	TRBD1	CASSLNDRAGYTF	TGTGCCAGCAGCCTCAACGACAGGGCTGGCTACACCTTC
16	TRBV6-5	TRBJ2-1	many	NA	CASSKTPTGLYNEQFF	TGTGCCAGCAGTAAGACCCCGACTGGGCTTTACAATGAGCAGTTCTTC
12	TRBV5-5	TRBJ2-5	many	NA	CASSWYQETQYF	TGTGCCAGCAGTTGGTACCAAGAGACCCAGTACTTC
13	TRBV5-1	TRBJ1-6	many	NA	CASSLMENSPLHF	TGCGCCAGCAGCTTAATGGAGAATTCACCCCTCCACTTT
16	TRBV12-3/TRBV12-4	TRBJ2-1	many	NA	CASSLEPGTNYNEQFF	TGTGCCAGCAGTTTGGAGCCCGGGACCAACTACAATGAGCAGTTCTTC
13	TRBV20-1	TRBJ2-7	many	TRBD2	CSAASGRADEQYF	TGCAGTGCTGCCAGCGGGAGGGCCGACGAGCAGTACTTC
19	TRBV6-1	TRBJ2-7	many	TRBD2	CASSQTGSGRGWARYEQYF	TGTGCCAGCAGTCAAACAGGAAGCGGGAGAGGTTGGGCCCGGTACGAGCAGTACTTC
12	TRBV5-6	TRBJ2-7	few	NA	CASSLEGYEQYF	TGTGCCAGCAGCTTGGAGGGGTACGAGCAGTACTTC
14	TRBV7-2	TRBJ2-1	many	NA	CASSLAYQSNEQFF	TGTGCCAGCAGCTTGGCCTACCAGAGCAATGAGCAGTTCTTC
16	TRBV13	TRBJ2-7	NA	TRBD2	CASSLGIPGGGYEQYF	TGTGCCAGCAGCTTAGGCATCCCGGGAGGCGGGTACGAGCAGTACTTC
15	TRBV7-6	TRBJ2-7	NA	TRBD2	CASSKTSGETYEQYF	TGTGCCAGCAGCAAGACTAGCGGGGAGACCTACGAGCAGTACTTC
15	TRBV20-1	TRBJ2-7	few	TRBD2	CSARGDSGTTLEQYF	TGCAGTGCTAGGGGGGATAGCGGGACCACCTTAGAGCAGTACTTC